These 29 T cell receptor beta chains share one sample of origin, sequenced in a study of blood T cell repertoires in COVID-19. Produced via immunoSEQ multiplex PCR; TCRdb's table is partial and in-frame only. The sample has more than 250,000 clones, roughly 80% seen once. The material sequenced was PBMCs or T cells enriched from blood (not recorded which). The receptors originated from a middle-aged man who had been exposed to COVID-19.

A note on this clone: A much larger clone differs from this one at a single base, so this may be a read error. The chain uses TRBV2 and TRBJ2-3, with D unresolved. Germline loops: CDR1 SNHLY, CDR2 FYNNEI. V was shortened by 7 bases and J by 10 bases, with 21 bases between the two germline ends. The CDR3 extends over 14 amino acids. For the CDR3, the DNA is TGTGCCAGCATTCCTGCGGCGTTCACGAATGCGCAGTATTTT. Protein product: CASIPAAFTNAQYF.

CDR3: CASSIRLNRGQNQPQHF. CDR3 nucleotides: TGTGCCAGCAGCATCCGCCTCAACAGGGGGCAGAATCAGCCCCAGCATTTT. The V gene is TRBV5-6, the J gene TRBJ1-5; 9 bases agree with TRBD1. Germline V gene data show CDR1 as SGHDT and CDR2 as YYEEEE. The CDR3 extends over 17 amino acids. Germline trimming cut 4 bases from V and 4 bases from J; bases unmatched to any gene: 12.

The V call is TRBV4-1, the J call TRBJ1-5; 7 nucleotides align to TRBD1. V shed 6 bases, J shed 5 bases, and the junction held 10 bases outside the gene matches. This CDR3 is built from 15 residues. From germline, CDR1 is MGHRA and CDR2 YSYEKL. DNA for the CDR3: TGCGCCAGCAGGACAGGGTCCAACACCGATCAGCCCCAGCATTTT. The encoded protein is CASRTGSNTDQPQHF.

There are a few counts of this clone. The chain uses TRBV29-1 and TRBJ2-2; a weak D match, TRBD2 (6 bases). Germline V gene sequence: CDR1 SQVTM, CDR2 ANQGSEA. The V gene lost 3 bases and the J gene lost 1 base, with 12 bases spanning the gap. This CDR3 has 15 residues. As DNA, the CDR3 is TGCAGCGTTGACGGGGGTAGCCGGAACACCGGGGAGCTGTTTTTT. Its protein is CSVDGGSRNTGELFF.

This CDR3 is CASSLVGTSETDTQYF. CDR3 coding DNA: TGCGCCAGCAGCTTGGTAGGGACTAGCGAGACAGATACGCAGTATTTT. The chain joins TRBV5-1 to TRBJ2-3; 10 positions match TRBD2. The germline CDR1 and CDR2 sequences are SGHRS and YFSETQ. Trimming at V came to 0 bases and at J to 3 bases, leaving 4 bases not matched to a gene. The CDR3 consists of 16 residues.

The chain joins TRBV7-9 to TRBJ2-1; D call uncertain. Germline V gene sequence: CDR1 SEHNR, CDR2 FQNEAQ (reference sequence). The CDR3 is 11 residues long. The V and J ends lost 3 bases and 8 bases respectively, with 5 bases between them. This CDR3 is CASSFSDEQFF. Here the CDR3 DNA reads TGTGCCAGCAGCTTTTCTGATGAGCAGTTCTTC. The variable domain in full, completed from reference TRBV7-9 and TRBJ2-1, reads DTGVSQNPRHKITKRGQNVTFRCDPISEHNRLYWYRQTLGQGPEFLTYFQNEAQLEKSRLLSDRFSAERPKGSFSTLEIQRTEQGDSAMYLCASSFSDEQFFGPGTRLTVL.

The V and J genes are TRBV5-6 and TRBJ2-7; 9 bases align to TRBD2. The ends lost 3 bases at V and 4 bases at J; junction bases unmatched: 11. The CDR3 has 16 amino acids. CDR1 SGHDT and CDR2 YYEEEE come from the germline V gene. The CDR3 loop is CASSWGLAGSRYEQYF. The CDR3 DNA follows: TGTGCCAGCAGCTGGGGGCTAGCGGGATCTCGATACGAGCAGTACTTC.

This clone was observed a handful of times. V gene TRBV7-3 combines with J gene TRBJ2-7, with TRBD1 matching 8 bases. Looked up from germline, CDR1 is SGHTA and CDR2 is FQGTGA. Germline trimming cut 8 bases from V and 2 bases from J; bases unmatched to any gene: 11. The CDR3 loop spans 15 amino acids. The CDR3 coding sequence is TGTGCCAGCTCTTCTTCCGGGACAGGACCCTACGAGCAGTACTTC. This sequence encodes CASSSSGTGPYEQYF.

This clone was observed many times. The gene calls are TRBV2 and TRBJ2-3; maybe TRBD2 (6 bases). Germline CDR1 is SNHLY and CDR2 is FYNNEI. The CDR3 is 14 amino acids. The germline V and J ends were trimmed by 6 bases and 8 bases, with 18 bases remaining between them. This chain's CDR3 is CASRSGTASGTQYF. The DNA for the CDR3 is TGTGCCAGCAGGTCAGGGACTGCCTCCGGTACGCAGTATTTT.

The chain combines TRBV18 with TRBJ2-1; a weak D match, TRBD1 (5 bases). The V gene's germline CDR1 is KGHSH and CDR2 LQKENI. V lost 8 bases and J 0 bases, leaving 14 bases between the germline ends. There are 15 residues in the CDR3. CDR3 DNA: TGTGCCAGCACAGGAGAGCTGAGCTCCTACAATGAGCAGTTCTTC. It is translated as CASTGELSSYNEQFF.

The chain is built from TRBV7-2 and TRBJ2-7; 10 positions match TRBD2. V lost 4 bases and J lost 6; bases outside the gene matches: 3. This CDR3 is built from 13 residues. Looked up from germline, CDR1 is SGHTA and CDR2 is FQGNSA. CDR3 DNA sequence: TGTGCCAGCAGCTCTAGCGGGAGTCGCGAGCAGTACTTC. Its translation: CASSSSGSREQYF.

V is TRBV4-1 and J is TRBJ2-1; 10 bases are shared with TRBD1. The CDR3 totals 15 residues. Trimming took 2 bases from V and 9 from J; bases not matched to a gene: 7. Germline V lookup: CDR1 MGHRA, CDR2 YSYEKL. The CDR3 here is CASSQPGQGLSEQFF. As DNA, the CDR3 is TGCGCCAGCAGCCAACCGGGACAGGGGTTGAGTGAGCAGTTCTTC.

The chain employs TRBV5-1 and TRBJ2-7; 10 nucleotides align to TRBD2. This CDR3 spans 16 amino acids. Germline V gene lookup returns CDR1 SGHRS and CDR2 YFSETQ. With 0 bases clipped from V and 0 bases from J, the junction kept 3 bases outside the gene matches. CDR3 DNA sequence: TGCGCCAGCAGCTTGGCCAGCGGGAGGGTCTCCTACGAGCAGTACTTC. Translated: CASSLASGRVSYEQYF.

The chain recombines TRBV7-9 with TRBJ2-5; 7 positions agree with TRBD2. Per germline, CDR1 SEHNR and CDR2 FQNEAQ (reference sequence). This CDR3 region has 13 residues. V gave up 7 bases and J gave up 3 bases; unmatched junction bases: 5. CDR3 protein: CASKGLAEETQYF. For the CDR3, the DNA is TGTGCCAGCAAGGGGCTAGCGGAAGAGACCCAGTACTTC.

CDR3 loop: CASSSWRGRGYTF. As DNA, the CDR3 is TGTGCCAGCAGCAGCTGGAGGGGTCGGGGCTACACCTTC. This chain connects TRBV7-2 to TRBJ1-2; possible D gene TRBD1, 5 bases. CDR3 length equals 13 residues. From germline, CDR1 is SGHTA and CDR2 FQGNSA. V gave up 5 bases and J gave up 8 bases, with 15 bases separating them.

The chain links TRBV12-3 or TRBV12-4 to TRBJ2-5; unclear D gene. V was clipped by 3 bases and J by 9 bases, with 8 bases between them. The CDR3 runs to 11 residues. This CDR3 reads CASSFGPSQYF. The CDR3 DNA sequence: TGTGCCAGCAGTTTTGGGCCGTCCCAGTACTTC.

This chain connects TRBV5-1 to TRBJ2-1; possibly TRBD1 for D (5 bases). Trimming cost V 1 base and J 7 bases, with 12 bases left between them. This CDR3 region has 14 residues. Germline CDR1 SGHRS, CDR2 YFSETQ. In DNA, the CDR3 is TGCGCCAGCAGCTTGAGGGGCGATCCAAATGAGCAGTTCTTC. It yields the protein CASSLRGDPNEQFF.

The chain uses TRBV6-5 and TRBJ1-3; possible D gene TRBD1, 6 bases. This CDR3 has 13 amino acids. The V gene's germline CDR1 is MNHEY and CDR2 SVGAGI. Trimming removed 9 bases from V and 3 bases from J, with 12 bases in between. The CDR3 sequence is CASTGNRGNTIYF. The CDR3 DNA reads as TGTGCCAGTACAGGGAATCGTGGAAACACCATATATTTT.

CDR3 nucleotide sequence: TGTGCTAGTGGTTTGGGACAGGGGAGAGGCTACACCTTC. Its protein is CASGLGQGRGYTF. The chain recombines TRBV12-5 with TRBJ1-2; 8 positions agree with TRBD1. This CDR3 is 13 amino acids long. V lost 1 base, J lost 8 bases, and 3 bases stayed unmatched. CDR1 and CDR2 from the germline V gene are LGHNT and FRNRAP.

This chain connects TRBV30 to TRBJ1-1; D perhaps matches TRBD1 (6 bases). V was trimmed by 6 bases and J by 4 bases, leaving 12 bases between them. The CDR3 has 12 amino acids. Germline values: CDR1 GTSNPN, CDR2 SVGIG (reference sequence). CDR3 DNA: TGTGCCTGCCAAAGGGGGGGCACTGAAGCTTTCTTT. Encoded protein: CACQRGGTEAFF.

This chain connects TRBV27 to TRBJ2-7; possibly TRBD2 for D (6 bases). The V end lost 3 bases, the J end lost 3 bases, and 15 bases lay between the germline ends. In germline, CDR1 is MNHEY, CDR2 SMNVEV (reference sequence). This CDR3 is built from 15 residues. The CDR3 coding sequence is TGTGCCAGCAGTTTCGATGTCGGGAGTAACTACGAGCAGTACTTC. It yields the protein CASSFDVGSNYEQYF.

The chain links TRBV27 to TRBJ2-3; the match to TRBD2 covers 10 bases. The V gene's germline CDR1 is MNHEY and CDR2 SMNVEV (reference sequence). The CDR3 runs to 17 residues. V dropped 4 bases and J dropped 1; count of bases not matched to a gene: 8. CDR3 residues: CASSSSAGGGGTDTQYF. CDR3 bases: TGTGCCAGCAGTTCATCAGCGGGAGGGGGAGGCACAGATACGCAGTATTTT.

This sequence joins TRBV6-5 and TRBJ1-2, with D perhaps TRBD1 (6 bases). Germline lookup yields CDR1 MNHEY and CDR2 SVGAGI. The CDR3 loop spans 12 amino acids. V was pared by 5 bases and J by 10 bases, with 14 bases between. The CDR3 DNA reads as TGTGCCAGCAGTCACAACAGGGTATCCTACACCTTC. It is translated as CASSHNRVSYTF.

This clone has only one observation. This chain uses TRBV12-5 with TRBJ2-3, with TRBD2 identical over 7 bases. CDR1 is LGHNT and CDR2 is FRNRAP in the germline V gene. CDR3 length: 17 residues. V was clipped by 5 bases and J by 3 bases; unmatched bases: 14. This CDR3 is CASGPRAAGEGTDTQYF. The CDR3 DNA follows: TGTGCTAGTGGTCCCCGGGCGGCGGGAGAAGGGACAGATACGCAGTATTTT.

V is TRBV5-1 and J is TRBJ2-4; tentatively, D is TRBD1 (6 bases). Germline loops: CDR1 SGHRS, CDR2 YFSETQ. The V gene lost 3 bases and the J gene lost 2 bases, with 15 bases spanning the gap. The CDR3 runs 16 residues. CDR3 region: CASSSTGFGSKNIQYF. DNA for the CDR3: TGCGCCAGCAGCTCTACAGGGTTTGGCTCCAAAAACATTCAGTACTTC.

The V and J genes are TRBV6-5 and TRBJ1-5; D remains unclear. Germline V lookup: CDR1 MNHEY, CDR2 SVGAGI. CDR3 length: 13 amino acids. Trimming cost V 8 bases and J 0 bases, with 8 bases left between them. The CDR3 sequence is CASYSGSNQPQHF. Here the CDR3 DNA reads TGTGCCAGCTACTCGGGTAGCAATCAGCCCCAGCATTTT.

The sample holds a few counts of this clone. The V call is TRBV2, the J call TRBJ1-1; tentatively, D is TRBD1 (5 bases). Germline V gene data show CDR1 as SNHLY and CDR2 as FYNNEI. The V end was cut by 8 bases, the J end by 1 base, with 11 bases between. This CDR3 has 13 residues. CDR3 coding DNA: TGTGCCAGCTCGCAGGGCGAGAACACTGAAGCTTTCTTT. This translates into CASSQGENTEAFF.

This chain links TRBV12-3 or TRBV12-4 with TRBJ1-3; no reliable D call. The CDR3 covers 12 residues. The V gene lost 6 bases and the J gene lost 4 bases, with 7 bases spanning the gap. The CDR3 loop reads CASSLLGNTIYF. The CDR3 DNA reads as TGTGCCAGCAGCTTACTGGGAAACACCATATATTTT.

The chain uses TRBV5-6 and TRBJ2-3; 12 bases map to TRBD2. V was pared by 4 bases and J by 8 bases, with 11 bases of the junction left unmatched. The CDR3 consists of 16 residues. Germline CDR1 and CDR2: SGHDT and YYEEEE. CDR3 DNA: TGTGCCAGCAGCAGGATGACTAGCGGGAGTTTGGGTACGCAGTATTTT. The encoded protein is CASSRMTSGSLGTQYF.